This note documents a single T cell receptor (beta chain) sequence. This entry belongs to a study of blood T cell repertoires in COVID-19. The V gene lost 7 bases and the J gene lost 5 bases, with 14 bases spanning the gap. The CDR3 length is 14 residues. Germline V gene sequence: CDR1 SNHLY, CDR2 FYNNEI. Sequenced by immunoSEQ multiplex PCR; TCRdb stores in-frame clones only, minus some. Here the sample spans approximately 130,000 clones, approximately 84% being singletons. This sequence was found in a human donor in a cohort sampled during active COVID-19. The sequenced sample was peripheral blood. V and J are TRBV2 and TRBJ1-4; tentatively, D is TRBD1 (5 bases). CDR3 loop: CASTWTRTNEKLFF. In nucleotides, the CDR3 is TGTGCCAGCACTTGGACCAGGACAAATGAAAAACTGTTTTTT.